This entry is about one T cell receptor beta chain. Which antigen it targets is not known. Per-base quality was not reported, and no clone a single base away is much larger than it. The library was obtained by the immunoSEQ multiplex PCR assay. For the multiplex PCR, a mixture combining 60 forward primers for TCR Vbeta segments and 13 reverse primers for TCR Jbeta segments was used. A multiplex PCR assay on genomic DNA amplified the CDR3 region of rearranged TCR beta genes. On the Illumina HiSeq System, the amplified TCR beta libraries were sequenced as 87-base-pair reads. In the source study's methods: Across the 700 or so repertoires, a later analysis counted 80 million or so unique TCR beta chains, around 10 million of which were shared by at least two donors. To remove PCR and sequencing errors, raw reads were error-corrected and collapsed into unique sequences using a nearest-neighbor algorithm that merged closely related sequences. To assign V, D and J gene segments, CDR3 sequences were aligned to IMGT reference sequences. For a sequence to be retained, at least a six-nucleotide match to both a V gene segment and a J gene segment was required. A rearrangement counted as productive if the CDR3 had no stop codons and remained in frame with V and J, and every other rearrangement counted as non-productive. Following IMGT convention, CDR3 was defined as the stretch from the second conserved V-encoded cysteine up to the conserved J-encoded phenylalanine. The earlier analysis of 550 to 650 of the donors excluded any sequence lacking an unambiguous match to a single V gene segment. In an earlier analysis of approximately 500 of the donors, a V segment was called functional when productive rearrangements were above 56.7%, and segregating when the standard deviation between donors exceeded 5%. A statistical classification framework was built for diagnosing cytomegalovirus status from the catalog of TCR beta chain sequences. In a later analysis, V and J genes were assigned by comparing TCR nucleotide sequences against IMGT/GENE-DB human TR gene sequences. A later analysis assigned CDR3 sequences and most-parsimonious VDJ recombination scenarios with the TCRdist pipeline. In a later analysis, each TCR beta chain was defined by its CDR3 amino acid sequence together with its V-gene family, and reads without a unique V-gene family were excluded. To address suspected cross-contamination and a sequencing artifact, a later analysis removed around 600 highly shared, low-generation-probability nucleotide sequences. In a later analysis, a clonal expansion index for each public chain was calculated from normalized within-repertoire ranks of inferred template counts. A later analysis computed generation probabilities with a VDJ recombination model fitted to out-of-frame rearrangements, and checked the results against IGoR. A later analysis scored TCR-TCR, TCR-HLA and TCR-CMV co-occurrence with hypergeometric tests, applying a repertoire-size bias correction to TCR pairs. To estimate false discovery rates, a later analysis permuted the HLA or CMV assignments 20 times. In a later analysis, co-occurring TCRs were grouped with DBSCAN, and TCRdist sequence similarity was added when clustering was performed within HLA-allele-positive subsets. Repertoires with fewer than 30,000 or more than 120,000 public chains were left out of co-occurrence clustering, as were about five repertoires with anomalous nucleotide sharing. TCRdb mirrors the immuneACCESS table, restricted to in-frame sequences. Some clones are absent from its copies; in checked studies, under half trace to an unresolved V gene, and the reason for the others is unknown. V, J and clone size are taken as reported in that table, and D and trimming were inferred from the DNA itself. Within this sample are over 130,000 clones, with around 80% of them counted one time only. The top ten constitute 1.4% of the sample.

Sequences LNHDA (CDR1) and SQIVND (CDR2) are obtained from the germline V gene (reference sequence). From the cysteine through the phenylalanine, the CDR3 covers 15 amino acids. CDR3 DNA only is kept here, 45 bases in frame from base 1. V is trimmed back by 6 bases and J by 1 base, and the junction contains 7 bases that no gene match accounts for. The record originates from a study of cytomegalovirus exposure and HLA in healthy donors (dated by TCRdb to 2017 to 2019). With regard to the full study: An earlier analysis of 587 of the donors reported 276 Gb of sequence data and 90 million to 120 million unique TCR beta sequences obtained from 180 million or so T cells. Roughly 300 gigabases of sequencing data and 91 million or so unique TCR sequences made up an early release that covered over 550 HLA-typed donors. Among the roughly 410 genotyped donors, around 81% belonged to the genetic ancestry cluster associated with self-reported Caucasian donors. The study aimed to test whether cataloging public T cell receptors could reveal signatures of past pathogen exposure. Using immunosequencing, the study profiled T cell repertoires from fewer than 850 subjects and related those repertoires to cytomegalovirus serostatus. Besides the first cohort of 550 to 750 subjects, a separate validation cohort made up of 120 or so different subjects was used. To predict cytomegalovirus infection status, the study brought together high-throughput TCR immunosequencing, statistical association of individual TCRs with disease status, and machine learning. A later analysis re-examined previously published TCR beta repertoires from hundreds of donors and added high-resolution HLA genotyping to investigate patterns of TCR occurrence. The later analysis used no new phenotypic data to find candidate immune exposures, relying instead on TCR beta sequences and their occurrence across donors. An earlier analysis of approximately 500 of the donors applied high-throughput TCR beta sequencing to assess whether each TCR beta V gene segment acted as functional or pseudogenic. Donor age, sex, ethnicity and CMV serostatus were collected together with the repertoire data. Genome-wide SNP genotypes for about 55% of the roughly 670 donors were used in a later genetic analysis, which treated that subset as a discovery cohort. All discovery cohort repertoires had been generated on a single sequencing platform. HLA typing covered class I and class II loci at four-digit resolution. The number of typed donors differed by locus: about 629-630 for A, B, C, DRB1 and DQB1; approximately 540 for DQA1; over 600 for DPA1; and around 450 for DPB1. Because of strong linkage in the cohort, five DR-DQ haplotypes were treated as single units for association and clustering. On average, around 200,000 unique TCR beta nucleotide sequences were sequenced per donor among a few hundred genotyped donors of the cohort, with around 19% of those sequences being non-productive. Paper-wide results and their limitations: A later analysis found that most CMV-associated TCR beta chains appeared HLA-restricted, with HLA associations seemingly driven largely by CMV exposure. Some IMGT-functional V segments, including TRBV6-2 and TRBV6-3, could not be told apart with the 87-base-pair reads, so those segments were excluded. In a later analysis, the rate of TCR association differed among HLA loci, with DRB1 alleles having the most associated TCRs and HLA-C alleles having the fewest. In a later genetic analysis, fewer N-insertions in productive TCRs were reported among donors in an Asian-associated ancestry cluster than the roughly 700-donor mean. An association between a missense DCLRE1C variant and V-gene and J-gene trimming of TCR beta chains was found in a later genetic analysis and replicated in an independent cohort. A later analysis associated roughly 17,000 TCR beta sequences with specific HLA alleles at a false discovery rate of 0.05. Compared with equally common non-associated chains, HLA-associated TCR beta chains in a later analysis were more clonally expanded and had lower generation probabilities. Sequencing depth was assumed to be roughly uniform across donors in the presence/absence analyses, though that assumption may not hold. The earlier analysis of 587 of the donors excluded fewer than 20 rarely observed V segments, including chromosome 9 orphons, because counts were too low. Assigning TCR associations to individual alleles was difficult when HLA alleles, especially DR and DQ, strongly co-occurred. Three of the identified cytomegalovirus-associated TCR beta chains were confirmed in vitro to be specific for cytomegalovirus antigens. The cohort was sequenced for TCR beta chains only, and without alpha or paired-chain data the features that could be detected were limited. Most TCR sequences were seen in very few donors, while some public TCRs were found in many individuals. In a later analysis, several top co-occurrence clusters were reported to appear linked to parvovirus B19, influenza, CMV and Epstein-Barr virus. Correlated functional status among segregating V segments might reflect linkage disequilibrium, but an unknown experimental factor could not be ruled out. CMV serostatus was the only immune exposure information available for the cohort. In the study, about 150 TCR beta chains were listed as associated with cytomegalovirus. A cluster of highly shared sequence variants was judged likely to represent a technical artifact of the sequencing pipeline. Broadly in line with IMGT annotations, most TCR beta V segments showed up in productive rearrangements about 87% or about 30% of the time in an earlier analysis of about 500 of the donors. The authors suggested that the approach could potentially be extended to other disease states and immunological phenotypes. Because HLA typing was missing for some donors at each locus, association tests included only the typed subset. Cytomegalovirus status was reported to be diagnosed by the classifier with high specificity and sensitivity in both the original and validation cohorts. A further reported finding was that TCR beta sequences accurately predicted the HLA-A and HLA-B alleles for most subjects in the first cohort.

The cohort consisted of 650 to 850 healthy bone marrow donors. At the time of sampling, every cohort member was nominally healthy, though immune exposures that went unrecorded were likely present. The donor was CMV seropositive and was included in the group of around 300 seropositive cohort members. A peripheral blood sample was collected from each donor, and TCR beta sequencing was performed on peripheral blood mononuclear cells. The Qiagen DNeasy Blood Extraction Kit was used to extract genomic DNA from the blood cell samples. The rearranged chain carries TRBV19 and TRBJ2-7; TRBD1 agrees with 9 junctional bases. The clonotype was recovered from a man aged 30 to 39 in good health and CMV-seropositive. Sequenced input: PBMCs. The nucleotides are TGTGCCAGTAGAAGAGAGACAGGGGGGTCCTACGAGCAGTACTTC. Its protein is CASRRETGGSYEQYF.